This paragraph covers one TCR beta chain sequence. Per the germline V gene, CDR1 is LGHDT and CDR2 is YNNKEL (reference sequence). Trimming stripped 10 bases from V and 7 bases from J, with 19 bases between. This CDR3 is built from 14 residues. In the original analysis: Amplification of reference gene primers provided the estimated nucleated cell counts. Produced via immunoSEQ multiplex PCR; TCRdb's table is partial and in-frame only. V, J and clone size are those of that table, while D and trimming were read from the DNA. Seen here are under 150,000 clones, approximately 84% observed once, and the top ten hold roughly 8.6%. These data come from a study of blood T cell repertoires in COVID-19. Study information: Sites in the United States, Italy and Spain provided acute and convalescent COVID-19 samples.

The TCR sequence derives from a woman older than 75 in a cohort sampled during active or convalescent COVID-19. The chain couples TRBV3-1 (or the pseudogene TRBV3-2) to TRBJ1-4; D perhaps matches TRBD1 (6 bases). Sequencing was carried out using peripheral blood. In DNA, the CDR3 is TGTGCCACCGCCCGGGCCAGGGGTGGTGAAAAACTGTTTTTT. Its protein product is CATARARGGEKLFF.